Listed below are T cell receptor beta chains from one sample, sequenced in a study of blood T cell repertoires in COVID-19. This table comes from immunoSEQ multiplex PCR, and its TCRdb copy is limited to in-frame clones, with some not included. The sample contains around 280,000 clones, around 85% of which appear only once. The material sequenced was peripheral blood. These receptors came from a woman under 40 who had recovered from COVID-19. The CDR3 runs from the conserved cysteine through the conserved F or W. Fields, in order: V gene, clone size, D gene, J gene, CDR3 DNA, CDR3 protein. The D gene is left open where the match is weak. Size is omitted from some rows. Given values are once, few, many or a class for expanded clones.

v_call: TRBV2
clone_size: NA
d_call: TRBD1
j_call: TRBJ1-5
cdr3_nt: TGTGCCAGCACCAAGCGGACAGGGGGCCAGCAGCCCCAGCATTTT
cdr3_aa: CASTKRTGGQQPQHF

v_call: TRBV4-1
clone_size: NA
d_call: TRBD2
j_call: TRBJ2-1
cdr3_nt: TGCGCCAGCAGCGGTGCGGGAGGGCAAACAACCTACAATGAGCAGTTCTTC
cdr3_aa: CASSGAGGQTTYNEQFF

v_call: TRBV28
clone_size: NA
d_call: NA
j_call: TRBJ2-3
cdr3_nt: TGTGCCAGCAGTTCGCGCAGGGGTCCAGATACGCAGTATTTT
cdr3_aa: CASSSRRGPDTQYF

v_call: TRBV27
clone_size: NA
d_call: NA
j_call: TRBJ2-7
cdr3_nt: TGTGCCAGCAGCATAGCCGGCGGGGACAGACTAGTCTACGAGCAGTACTTC
cdr3_aa: CASSIAGGDRLVYEQYF

v_call: TRBV6-5
clone_size: NA
d_call: TRBD2
j_call: TRBJ2-5
cdr3_nt: TGTGCCAGCAGTTACACGTCGGGAGGCGGAGAGACCCAGTACTTC
cdr3_aa: CASSYTSGGGETQYF

v_call: TRBV5-6
clone_size: few
d_call: NA
j_call: TRBJ2-1
cdr3_nt: TGTGCCAGCAGCTTCCCCCCGTCGGTAGCGGTGTACAATGAGCAGTTCTTC
cdr3_aa: CASSFPPSVAVYNEQFF

v_call: TRBV5-1
clone_size: NA
d_call: NA
j_call: TRBJ2-2
cdr3_nt: TGCGCCAGCAGCGGAACAGGGCTAAACACCGGGGAGCTGTTTTTT
cdr3_aa: CASSGTGLNTGELFF

v_call: TRBV18
clone_size: NA
d_call: NA
j_call: TRBJ1-1
cdr3_nt: TGTGCCAGCTCACTAGACACCCGATCTGAAGCTTTCTTT
cdr3_aa: CASSLDTRSEAFF

v_call: TRBV5-8
clone_size: NA
d_call: TRBD2
j_call: TRBJ2-5
cdr3_nt: TGTGCCAGCAGCTTTCCCTCTAGCGGGGGCGGGCAAGAGACCCAGTACTTC
cdr3_aa: CASSFPSSGGGQETQYF

v_call: TRBV11-2
clone_size: NA
d_call: TRBD2
j_call: TRBJ2-7
cdr3_nt: TGTGCCAGCAGCTCGGGACTAGCGTACGAGCAGTACTTC
cdr3_aa: CASSSGLAYEQYF

v_call: TRBV29-1
clone_size: NA
d_call: NA
j_call: TRBJ1-1
cdr3_nt: TGCAGCGTTGTAGAAGGGAGCACTGAAGCTTTCTTT
cdr3_aa: CSVVEGSTEAFF

v_call: TRBV5-1
clone_size: few
d_call: NA
j_call: TRBJ2-7
cdr3_nt: TGCGCCAGCAGCTTGGGGGGAGACTACGAGCAGTACTTC
cdr3_aa: CASSLGGDYEQYF

v_call: TRBV6-5
clone_size: NA
d_call: NA
j_call: TRBJ1-3
cdr3_nt: TGTGCCAGCAGTTTAGGAAACACCATATATTTT
cdr3_aa: CASSLGNTIYF

v_call: TRBV7-2
clone_size: NA
d_call: TRBD2
j_call: TRBJ2-3
cdr3_nt: TGTGCCAGCAGCTTACGGGGGGTAAGCACAGATACGCAGTATTTT
cdr3_aa: CASSLRGVSTDTQYF

v_call: TRBV19
clone_size: NA
d_call: NA
j_call: TRBJ1-4
cdr3_nt: TGTGCCAGTAGGGGCAGGGCGGCTAATGAAAAACTGTTTTTT
cdr3_aa: CASRGRAANEKLFF

v_call: TRBV12-5
clone_size: NA
d_call: NA
j_call: TRBJ2-7
cdr3_nt: TGTGCTTCTGAGGGCTCTAGCTCCTACGAGCAGTACTTC
cdr3_aa: CASEGSSSYEQYF

v_call: TRBV30
clone_size: NA
d_call: NA
j_call: TRBJ1-2
cdr3_nt: TGTGCCTGGAGTACAACCCTTAATGGCTACACCTTC
cdr3_aa: CAWSTTLNGYTF

v_call: TRBV5-1
clone_size: NA
d_call: TRBD2
j_call: TRBJ2-5
cdr3_nt: TGCGCCAGCAGCGAGGACGTAGCGGGGGGCGGGGAGACCCAGTACTTC
cdr3_aa: CASSEDVAGGGETQYF

v_call: TRBV5-4
clone_size: NA
d_call: NA
j_call: TRBJ2-7
cdr3_nt: TGTGCCAGCAGCCTGGACTGGGGGGTGTCGAACGAGCAGTACTTC
cdr3_aa: CASSLDWGVSNEQYF

v_call: TRBV7-2
clone_size: NA
d_call: NA
j_call: TRBJ2-1
cdr3_nt: TGTGCCAGCAGCCGTAATCCCGGGACAAACAATGAGCAGTTCTTC
cdr3_aa: CASSRNPGTNNEQFF

v_call: TRBV6-2/TRBV6-3
clone_size: NA
d_call: TRBD2
j_call: TRBJ2-7
cdr3_nt: TGTGCCAGCAGTCCAGTCGAAGGACTAGCGGTTTACGAGCAGTACTTC
cdr3_aa: CASSPVEGLAVYEQYF

v_call: TRBV6-2/TRBV6-3
clone_size: NA
d_call: NA
j_call: TRBJ1-6
cdr3_nt: TGTGCCAGCAGTTACAACTCTGATAATTCACCCCTCCACTTT
cdr3_aa: CASSYNSDNSPLHF

v_call: TRBV30
clone_size: NA
d_call: NA
j_call: TRBJ2-3
cdr3_nt: TGTGCCTGGAGCGTGCGTGGAGTGGATACGCAGTATTTT
cdr3_aa: CAWSVRGVDTQYF

v_call: TRBV19
clone_size: NA
d_call: NA
j_call: TRBJ1-1
cdr3_nt: TGTGCCAGTAGCAGCCGGGACAACTCTCAGGGGAACACTGAAGCTTTCTTT
cdr3_aa: CASSSRDNSQGNTEAFF

v_call: TRBV7-2
clone_size: NA
d_call: NA
j_call: TRBJ2-7
cdr3_nt: TGTGCCAGCACCGGTAGCTCCTACGAGCAGTACTTC
cdr3_aa: CASTGSSYEQYF

v_call: TRBV7-2
clone_size: NA
d_call: TRBD2
j_call: TRBJ2-3
cdr3_nt: TGTGCCAGCAGCTGGACTAGCGGGAGTGGGGCAGATACGCAGTATTTT
cdr3_aa: CASSWTSGSGADTQYF

v_call: TRBV20-1
clone_size: NA
d_call: TRBD1
j_call: TRBJ2-7
cdr3_nt: TGCAGTGCTAGTCACTCAACAGGGGCCTTCTCCTACGAGCAGTACTTC
cdr3_aa: CSASHSTGAFSYEQYF

v_call: TRBV19
clone_size: NA
d_call: NA
j_call: TRBJ2-7
cdr3_nt: TGTGCCAGTAGTATCGGGACAAACTACGAGCAGTACTTC
cdr3_aa: CASSIGTNYEQYF

v_call: TRBV18
clone_size: NA
d_call: NA
j_call: TRBJ1-1
cdr3_nt: TGTGCCAGCTCACCAACTGGGGGCTTAACTGAAGCTTTCTTT
cdr3_aa: CASSPTGGLTEAFF

v_call: TRBV4-2
clone_size: once
d_call: NA
j_call: TRBJ2-1
cdr3_nt: TGTGCCAGCACCAGAACTCCCGATAGCTCCTACAATGAGCAGTTCTTC
cdr3_aa: CASTRTPDSSYNEQFF

v_call: TRBV10-3
clone_size: NA
d_call: NA
j_call: TRBJ1-1
cdr3_nt: TGTGCCATCAGTGGGGGGGGGCTGAACACTGAAGCTTTCTTT
cdr3_aa: CAISGGGLNTEAFF

v_call: TRBV3-1/TRBV3-2
clone_size: once
d_call: NA
j_call: TRBJ1-6
cdr3_nt: TGTGCCAGCAGCCAAGTTTCCGGTAACCACCTCCACTTT
cdr3_aa: CASSQVSGNHLHF

v_call: TRBV5-6
clone_size: NA
d_call: TRBD1
j_call: TRBJ2-4
cdr3_nt: TGTGCCAGCAGCATAGACAGGGGGCTCAACATTCAGTACTTC
cdr3_aa: CASSIDRGLNIQYF

v_call: TRBV18
clone_size: once
d_call: TRBD1
j_call: TRBJ1-4
cdr3_nt: TGTGCCAGCTCCCGGGACAGGGAAAAACTGTTTTTT
cdr3_aa: CASSRDREKLFF

v_call: TRBV29-1
clone_size: NA
d_call: NA
j_call: TRBJ2-7
cdr3_nt: TGCAGCGTTGAAGATTCAAGGAGGGACGAGCAGTACTTC
cdr3_aa: CSVEDSRRDEQYF

v_call: TRBV6-6
clone_size: NA
d_call: TRBD1
j_call: TRBJ2-7
cdr3_nt: TGTGCCAGCAGTTGGACGAGGACAGGGGCCGCCTACGAGCAGTACTTC
cdr3_aa: CASSWTRTGAAYEQYF

v_call: TRBV5-4
clone_size: NA
d_call: NA
j_call: TRBJ1-2
cdr3_nt: TGTGCCAGCAGCTTGCCGGGGGGAAGTGGCTACACCTTC
cdr3_aa: CASSLPGGSGYTF

v_call: TRBV6-5
clone_size: NA
d_call: TRBD1
j_call: TRBJ1-5
cdr3_nt: TGTGCCAGCAGTACAGGGGGCCGACAGCCCCAGCATTTT
cdr3_aa: CASSTGGRQPQHF

v_call: TRBV11-3
clone_size: NA
d_call: NA
j_call: TRBJ1-1
cdr3_nt: TGTGCCAGCAGCTTACTTTTGAACACTGAAGCTTTCTTT
cdr3_aa: CASSLLLNTEAFF

v_call: TRBV5-1
clone_size: NA
d_call: TRBD1
j_call: TRBJ2-3
cdr3_nt: TGCGCCAGCAGCGCCCGGGGTCGGACAGGGGTTGGAGATACGCAGTATTTT
cdr3_aa: CASSARGRTGVGDTQYF